The clone carrying this TCR beta chain appeared a few times. The second PCR ran about 6 to 12 cycles with a sample-barcoded 5' primer and J-beta primers. TCRdb re-called the 5' RACE reads with MiXCR, one entry per CDR3 protein. The table records about 1.1 million distinct CDR3 sequences, 35% to 45% of them present only once. The CDR3 is 14 amino acids. V was shortened by 5 bases and J by 6 bases, with 14 bases between the two germline ends. Germline CDR1 and CDR2: ENHRY and SYGVKD. This entry belongs to a study of blood T cells in healthy people across ages. Each donor gave around 9.6 milliliters of peripheral blood.

This clonotype was sampled from a man aged 18 to 30 in good health. The chain combines TRBV10-3 with TRBJ1-5; D possibly corresponds to TRBD1 (6 bases). The sequencing input was blood. For the CDR3, the DNA is TGTGCCATCAGTTCCGGGACAAAGATTCAGCCCCAGCATTTT. Residues: CAISSGTKIQPQHF.